Shown below are 17 T cell receptor beta chains from a single sample sequenced in a study of CD8+ T cells in alopecia areata (dated by TCRdb to the late 2010s). The sample's time point, from its label and the paper: baseline before oral tofacitinib. The method was the immunoSEQ multiplex PCR assay. To provide template for TCR sequencing, every sample had RNA extracted and reverse transcribed into cDNA. The table was pulled from immuneACCESS by TCRdb, which kept in-frame rearrangements only. Such tables lose some clones; where checked, under half of the loss comes from unresolved V genes, and the rest has no known cause. The sample data list 170,000 or so clones, and 50% to 75% of these were observed just once. Together, the top ten hold roughly 14% of the sample. Sequenced here: CD4+ T cells sorted from blood, sampled at week 0. These receptor sequences come from a human donor with alopecia areata.

This clone is a singleton in its sample. The rearrangement links TRBV7-6 to TRBJ2-3, with TRBD1 identical over 9 bases. CDR3 length equals 16 residues. Losses at the gene ends were 1 base for V and 2 bases for J; bases not matched to a gene: 4. In germline, CDR1 is SGHVS, CDR2 FNYEAQ. CDR3 protein: CASSLEGQGYTDTQYF. The CDR3 DNA is TGTGCCAGCAGCTTAGAGGGACAGGGCTACACAGATACGCAGTATTTT.

The chain couples TRBV2 to TRBJ1-2; possibly TRBD1 for D (5 bases). Germline V gives CDR1 SNHLY, CDR2 FYNNEI. The CDR3 has 13 residues. Trimming stripped 6 bases from V and 6 bases from J, with 14 bases between. This CDR3 reads CASREGPVNGYTF. The CDR3 coding sequence is TGTGCCAGCAGGGAGGGGCCAGTCAATGGCTACACCTTC. Using reference TRBV2 and TRBJ1-2 for the parts outside the CDR3, the full variable domain is EPEVTQTPSHQVTQMGQEVILRCVPISNHLYFYWYRQILGQKVEFLVSFYNNEISEKSEIFDDQFSVERPDGSNFTLKIRSTKLEDSAMYFCASREGPVNGYTFGSGTRLTVV.

This clone has only one observation. The CDR3: CASTSSTDTQYF. The CDR3 region has the DNA TGTGCCAGCACCTCCAGCACAGATACGCAGTATTTT. The gene calls are TRBV7-9 and TRBJ2-3; D gene ambiguous. CDR1 and CDR2 (germline): SEHNR, FQNEAQ (reference sequence). The CDR3 is 12 amino acids. Deletions cut 7 bases from V and 0 bases from J, with 5 bases between.

The V call is TRBV18, the J call TRBJ2-1; a possible D gene is TRBD2 (6 bases). The CDR3 has 14 residues. V was shortened by 4 bases and J by 2 bases, with 9 bases between the two germline ends. The germline gives CDR1 KGHSH, CDR2 LQKENI. CDR3 in DNA: TGTGCCAGCTCACGGGGCGGGGCCTACAATGAGCAGTTCTTC. This sequence encodes CASSRGGAYNEQFF.

This clone has a handful of counts. This chain joins TRBV27 and TRBJ1-1; D is uncertain. V was pared by 4 bases and J by 7 bases, with 16 bases between. CDR1 and CDR2 (germline): MNHEY, SMNVEV (reference sequence). This CDR3 contains 14 residues. The CDR3 nucleotides read TGTGCCAGCAGTTCACGTGCCTTAACAGTTGAAGCTTTCTTT. As protein: CASSSRALTVEAFF.

This clone was recorded only once. The V and J genes are TRBV4-1 and TRBJ1-2, with a possible D match to TRBD1 (5 bases). V lost 5 bases and J 3 bases, leaving 16 bases between the germline ends. The CDR3 loop spans 15 amino acids. From germline, CDR1 is MGHRA and CDR2 YSYEKL. CDR3 nucleotide sequence: TGCGCCAGCAGCGCCACCGGGACTGGCGACTATGGCTACACCTTC. Protein: CASSATGTGDYGYTF.

V and J are TRBV4-1 and TRBJ2-3; D may match TRBD1 or TRBD2 (6 bases each). Germline V gene data show CDR1 as MGHRA and CDR2 as YSYEKL. The V and J ends lost 0 bases and 8 bases respectively, with 24 bases between them. The CDR3 runs to 18 residues. CDR3 coding DNA: TGCGCCAGCAGCCAAGATCGGCCCGGGGTTGGGGGGCATGGTACGCAGTATTTT. Protein product: CASSQDRPGVGGHGTQYF.

The chain has TRBV29-1 and TRBJ1-1, with D uncertain. This CDR3 is built from 13 residues. Germline-derived CDR1 and CDR2 are SQVTM and ANQGSEA. Trimming stripped 6 bases from V and 0 bases from J, with 11 bases between. The DNA for the CDR3 is TGCAGCGTAGAACCATTGATGAACACTGAAGCTTTCTTT. Translated, it gives CSVEPLMNTEAFF. Looking up the rest from reference TRBV29-1 and TRBJ1-1 gives the full variable domain: SAVISQKPSRDICQRGTSLTIQCQVDSQVTMMFWYRQQPGQSLTLIATANQGSEATYESGFVIDKFPISRPNLTFSTLTVSNMSPEDSSIYLCSVEPLMNTEAFFGQGTRLTVV.

The V and J genes are TRBV4-2 and TRBJ1-2, with 7 bases lining up with TRBD1. With 5 bases clipped from V and 6 bases from J, the junction kept 6 bases outside the gene matches. CDR1 is LGHNA, CDR2 YNFKEQ, per germline. This CDR3 has 13 amino acids. The CDR3 nucleotides are TGTGCCAGCAGCGACAGGGTCTTAGATGGCTACACCTTC. Translation gives CASSDRVLDGYTF.

The chain employs TRBV5-1 and TRBJ2-7; 7 nucleotides match TRBD1. V was clipped by 7 bases and J by 2 bases; unmatched bases: 6. The germline V gene encodes CDR1 SGHRS and CDR2 YFSETQ. The CDR3 is 13 residues long. CDR3 amino acids: CASSTGDTYEQYF. CDR3 nucleotide sequence: TGCGCCAGCTCTACAGGGGATACCTACGAGCAGTACTTC.

The rearrangement joins TRBV5-1 to TRBJ2-5, with D tentatively TRBD1 (5 bases). The CDR3 runs 14 residues. Germline V gives CDR1 SGHRS, CDR2 YFSETQ. Trimming took 4 bases from V and 1 from J, leaving 11 bases between them. The CDR3 DNA reads TGCGCCAGCAGCCCGGCAAGGGGCCAAGAGACCCAGTACTTC. Its protein is CASSPARGQETQYF. Looking up the rest from reference TRBV5-1 and TRBJ2-5 gives the full variable domain: KAGVTQTPRYLIKTRGQQVTLSCSPISGHRSVSWYQQTPGQGLQFLFEYFSETQRNKGNFPGRFSGRQFSNSRSEMNVSTLELGDSALYLCASSPARGQETQYFGPGTRLLVL.

Concerning this clone: The junction departs from germline at one end; a sequencing error may be responsible. This chain joins TRBV11-3 and TRBJ2-2, with D possibly TRBD2 on 5 matching bases. CDR1 SGHNT and CDR2 YENEEA come from the germline V gene. This CDR3 has 12 residues. CDR3 region: CASSLIIGEPFF. In DNA, the CDR3 is TGTGCCAGCAGCTTAATCATCGGGGAGCCGTTTTTT.

The chain employs TRBV11-2 and TRBJ2-7; tentative D call: TRBD2 (6 bases). The germline V gene encodes CDR1 SGHAT and CDR2 FQNNGV. The V and J ends lost 0 bases and 9 bases respectively, with 9 bases between them. This CDR3 is built from 12 residues. The CDR3 sequence is CASSLDRGTQYF. CDR3 sequence (DNA): TGTGCCAGCAGCTTAGATCGGGGGACGCAGTACTTC.

V and J are TRBV5-4 and TRBJ1-1, with 7 nucleotides matching TRBD1. The CDR3 is 15 residues long. CDR1 SGHNT and CDR2 YYREEE come from the germline V gene (reference sequence). The V gene end was trimmed by 4 bases and the J gene end by 5 bases; junction bases not matched to a gene: 11. DNA for the CDR3: TGTGCCAGCAGCAGTATGACAGGGAGGCAGACTGAAGCTTTCTTT. Translated, it gives CASSSMTGRQTEAFF.

The chain combines TRBV18 with TRBJ1-1, with D possibly being TRBD1 (5 bases). The CDR3 runs 18 residues. Germline lookup yields CDR1 KGHSH and CDR2 LQKENI. Trimming took 3 bases from V and 4 from J, leaving 24 bases between them. The CDR3 DNA reads TGTGCCAGCTCACCCCCAGCAGAGAGGACGTTGAGGGGCACTGAAGCTTTCTTT. Amino acid sequence: CASSPPAERTLRGTEAFF.

The chain combines TRBV6-5 with TRBJ2-1; perhaps TRBD2 as D (5 bases). This CDR3 spans 14 amino acids. The ends were cut back, 5 bases at V and 0 bases at J, with 8 bases in the middle. The germline gives CDR1 MNHEY, CDR2 SVGAGI. This chain's CDR3 is CASSGELSYNEQFF. The CDR3 DNA follows: TGTGCCAGCAGTGGGGAGCTCTCCTACAATGAGCAGTTCTTC.

The table lists this clone with a count of one. The chain uses TRBV5-6 and TRBJ1-1; 8 bases align to TRBD1. CDR1 and CDR2 from the germline V gene are SGHDT and YYEEEE. This CDR3 comprises 16 residues. V lost 3 bases and J lost 1; bases outside the gene matches: 8. Here the CDR3 reads CASSSLTGTGNTEAFF. The CDR3 DNA sequence: TGTGCCAGCAGCTCTCTCACCGGGACAGGGAACACTGAAGCTTTCTTT.